A selection of T cell receptor beta chains follows, all from one sample in a study of identical twins. TCRdb fed the 5' RACE reads into MiXCR, producing one record per CDR3 protein. The repertoire holds more than 400,000 distinct CDR3 sequences, with around 15% as singletons. The sample also formed part of further work on yellow fever vaccine responses in identical twins.

The sequenced sample was CD4+ T cells sorted from blood. These receptors came from a woman younger than 35 in good health. The conserved cysteine and the conserved F or W are not part of the CDR3 here.

>12|TRBV12-3/TRBV12-4|TRBJ2-7
ASSFPDSLVLQY
>13|TRBV7-2|TRBJ2-1
ASSPRRTGNDEQF
>15|TRBV20-1|TRBJ2-3
SASRGTSGDHTDTQY
>13|TRBV5-1|TRBJ2-2
ASSLGRVFTGELF
>12|TRBV28|TRBJ2-7
ASSLEQKVYEQY
>11|TRBV20-1|TRBJ1-4
SASDPANEKLF
>12|TRBV27|TRBJ1-4
ASTWAGWNEKLF
>13|TRBV3-1|TRBJ1-3
ASSHGGLTGNTIY
>14|TRBV27|TRBJ2-1
ASSGQRGNSYNEQF
>13|TRBV18|TRBJ1-1
ASSPSGTLNTEAF
>15|TRBV5-4|TRBJ2-3
ASSLGGRGVTADTQY
>15|TRBV4-2|TRBJ2-1
ASSQDRTTTSYNEQF
>14|TRBV11-2|TRBJ2-3
ASSRIPQGAQDTQY
>12|TRBV6-1|TRBJ2-2
ASSIFANTGELF
>12|TRBV7-8|TRBJ2-1
ASSPGRQMGEQF
>14|TRBV7-9|TRBJ1-1
ASSLRDSWENTEAF
>10|TRBV20-1|TRBJ1-1
SARDPNTEAF
>12|TRBV24-1|TRBJ2-7
ATSDAAAPLEQY
>13|TRBV27|TRBJ2-7
ASSPLLAGGSEQY
>11|TRBV12-3/TRBV12-4|TRBJ1-2
ASTHRRSYGYT
>13|TRBV28|TRBJ2-5
ASSLFEAGRETQY
>15|TRBV11-2|TRBJ2-2
ASSLRERGIKVRELF
>11|TRBV20-1|TRBJ1-5
SASSSGDQPQH
>11|TRBV27|TRBJ2-7
ASSLGNSYEQY
>15|TRBV2|TRBJ1-3
ASTPWGSTALGNTIY
>12|TRBV7-7|TRBJ2-3
ASSTGTYGNTQY
>13|TRBV9|TRBJ1-1
ASSVGGTGVGEAF
>14|TRBV3-1|TRBJ2-2
ASSRRLGENTGELF
>13|TRBV20-1|TRBJ2-3
SARPPGHSTDTQY
>13|TRBV27|TRBJ2-1
ASSPPVSSYNEQF
>14|TRBV12-3/TRBV12-4|TRBJ2-7
ASSSSFSGTLYEQY
>14|TRBV12-3/TRBV12-4|TRBJ2-1
ASSPLSGGAYNEQF
>15|TRBV28|TRBJ2-6
ASSRDRPYSGANVLT
>16|TRBV3-1|TRBJ2-7
ASSQDVGILGLAGEQY
>12|TRBV12-3/TRBV12-4|TRBJ2-5
ASSLTTDYGTQY
>12|TRBV28|TRBJ2-7
ASSLAGNNYEQY
>13|TRBV12-3/TRBV12-4|TRBJ2-1
ASRQTSGPSHEQF
>12|TRBV2|TRBJ2-3
ASSAEGSLDTQY
>12|TRBV6-1|TRBJ2-1
ASRLAGGDNEQF
>10|TRBV20-1|TRBJ2-1
SAPPTYNEQF
>14|TRBV2|TRBJ2-2
ASSEFGGAVTGELF
>12|TRBV10-3|TRBJ2-3
AISESMPADTQY